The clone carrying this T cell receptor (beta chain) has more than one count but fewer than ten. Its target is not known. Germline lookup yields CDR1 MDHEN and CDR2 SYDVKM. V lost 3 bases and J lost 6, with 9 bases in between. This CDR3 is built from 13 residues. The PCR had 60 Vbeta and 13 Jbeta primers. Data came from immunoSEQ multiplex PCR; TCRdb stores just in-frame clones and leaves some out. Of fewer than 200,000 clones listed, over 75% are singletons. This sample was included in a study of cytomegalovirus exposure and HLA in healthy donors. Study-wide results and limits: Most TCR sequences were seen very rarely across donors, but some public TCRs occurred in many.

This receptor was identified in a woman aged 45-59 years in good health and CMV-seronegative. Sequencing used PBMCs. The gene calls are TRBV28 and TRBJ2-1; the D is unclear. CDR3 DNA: TGTGCCAGCAGTTTTGGGCCGATCAATGAGCAGTTCTTC. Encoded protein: CASSFGPINEQFF. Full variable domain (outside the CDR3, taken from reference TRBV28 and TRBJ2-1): DVKVTQSSRYLVKRTGEKVFLECVQDMDHENMFWYRQDPGLGLRLIYFSYDVKMKEKGDIPEGYSVSREKKERFSLILESASTNQTSMYLCASSFGPINEQFFGPGTRLTVL.